This TCR beta chain was documented in a study of T-cell memory formation after mild COVID-19. Broader study findings: Clones that shrank (day 15 to 85) were balanced CD4/CD8, whereas later expanders leaned CD4+. The pre-infection memory compartment contained some responding clones, suggesting cross-reactive memory joined.

Barcoded TCR alpha and TCR beta cDNA libraries with UMIs came from 5'RACE using constant-segment primers. A single record per CDR3 protein comes from TCRdb applying MiXCR to the 5' RACE reads. The sample shows tens of thousands of distinct CDR3 sequences, 10% to 12% of them seen only once. This clonotype showed up just a few times. What it recognizes is unknown. CDR3 length: 19 amino acids. Germline assignment: CDR1 SGHTA and CDR2 FQGNSA. V shed 5 bases, J shed 3 bases, and the junction held 16 bases outside the gene matches. The J gene is TRBJ1-4, the V gene TRBV7-2; 9 nucleotides line up with TRBD1. The TCR sequence derives from a man between 18 and 35 years old who had mild COVID-19 (a few samples of this study predate the infection). Cell type and time point are not known. Material: PBMCs or a T cell subset sorted from them (not recorded which). CDR3 region: CASSGWDRERGRANEKLFF. The CDR3 coding sequence is TGTGCCAGCAGCGGCTGGGACAGGGAACGAGGGAGGGCTAATGAAAAACTGTTTTTT.